This T cell receptor (beta chain) was captured by sequencing in a study of metastatic and nonmetastatic thyroid tumors. Background on the study: Malignant and benign thyroid patients had repertoires compared in peripheral blood and tumor or nodule tissue. Overall study results and limits: Malignant thyroid tumors reportedly had TCR beta diversity that was significantly higher than in benign nodules, in blood and tumor.

Source study methods: Clinicopathological groups of papillary thyroid cancer showed CDR3 differences that were used to build a distant-metastasis classifier. TCRdb re-called the PCR reads through MiXCR. These V and J calls are TCRdb output, not the study's own analysis. This table holds more than 40,000 clones, 20% to 25% found once. The sample holds a few counts of this clone. Its antigen is currently unknown. Until they underwent thyroid surgery, no patient had received any treatment. The CDR3 extends over 12 amino acids. The V end was cut by 3 bases, the J end by 7 bases, with 6 bases between. Sequencing used tumor tissue. The sequence came from a female donor with papillary thyroid cancer or a benign thyroid nodule (not recorded which). Some clones in this sample may be carry-over from other donors' samples. The chain uses TRBV12-3 or TRBV12-4 and TRBJ2-2, with a tentative D call TRBD2 (5 bases). In DNA, the CDR3 is TGTGCCAGCAGTTTCCGGGGCGGGGAGCTGTTTTTT. Its translation: CASSFRGGELFF.